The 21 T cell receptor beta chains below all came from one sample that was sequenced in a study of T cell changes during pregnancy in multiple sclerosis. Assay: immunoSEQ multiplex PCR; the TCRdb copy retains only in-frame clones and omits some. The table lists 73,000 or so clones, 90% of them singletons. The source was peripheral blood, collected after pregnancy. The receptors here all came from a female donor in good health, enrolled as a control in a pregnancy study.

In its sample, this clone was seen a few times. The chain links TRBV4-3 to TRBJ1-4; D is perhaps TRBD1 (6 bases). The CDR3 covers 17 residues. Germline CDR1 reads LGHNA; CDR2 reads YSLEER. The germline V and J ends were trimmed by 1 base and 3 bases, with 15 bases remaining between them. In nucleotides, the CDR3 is TGCGCCAGCAGCCAAGGGGCAGGGGATTATTCTAATGAAAAACTGTTTTTT. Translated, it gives CASSQGAGDYSNEKLFF.

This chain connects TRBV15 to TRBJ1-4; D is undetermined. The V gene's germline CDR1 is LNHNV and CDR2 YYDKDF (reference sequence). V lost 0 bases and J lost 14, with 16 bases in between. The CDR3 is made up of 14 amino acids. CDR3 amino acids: CATSRDGGSSPLFF. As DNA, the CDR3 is TGTGCCACCAGCAGAGATGGAGGATCCTCCCCGCTGTTTTTT.

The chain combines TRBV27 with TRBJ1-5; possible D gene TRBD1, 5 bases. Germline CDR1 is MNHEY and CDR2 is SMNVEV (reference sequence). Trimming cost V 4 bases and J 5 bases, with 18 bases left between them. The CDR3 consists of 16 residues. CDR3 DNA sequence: TGTGCCAGCAGTTCCCTCATGGGGGAGGGTCATCAGCCCCAGCATTTT. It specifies CASSSLMGEGHQPQHF.

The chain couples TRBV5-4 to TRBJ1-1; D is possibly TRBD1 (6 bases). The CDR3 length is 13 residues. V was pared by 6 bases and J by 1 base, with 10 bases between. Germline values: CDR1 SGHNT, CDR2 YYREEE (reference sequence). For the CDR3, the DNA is TGTGCCAGCACCGCACAGGGGAACACTGAAGCTTTCTTT. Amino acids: CASTAQGNTEAFF.

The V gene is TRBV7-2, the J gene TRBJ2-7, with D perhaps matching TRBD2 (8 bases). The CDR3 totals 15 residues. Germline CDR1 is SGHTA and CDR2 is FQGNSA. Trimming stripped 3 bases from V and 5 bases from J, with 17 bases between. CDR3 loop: CASSFSGTAGDEQYF. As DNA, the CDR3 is TGTGCCAGCAGCTTCTCCGGGACAGCGGGGGACGAGCAGTACTTC.

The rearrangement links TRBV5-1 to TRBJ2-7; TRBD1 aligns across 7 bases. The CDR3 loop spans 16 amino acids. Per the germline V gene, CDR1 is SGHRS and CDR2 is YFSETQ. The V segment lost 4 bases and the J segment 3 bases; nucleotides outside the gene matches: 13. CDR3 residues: CASSLDATGSSYEQYF. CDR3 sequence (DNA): TGCGCCAGCAGCCTCGACGCGACAGGGAGTAGCTACGAGCAGTACTTC.

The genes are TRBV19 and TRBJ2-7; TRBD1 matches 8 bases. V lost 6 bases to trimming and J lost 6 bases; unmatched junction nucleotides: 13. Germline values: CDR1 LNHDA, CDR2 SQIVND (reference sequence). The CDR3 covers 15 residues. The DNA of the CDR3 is TGTGCCAGTAGCACGACCGGGACAGGCAGGCGCGAGCAGTACTTC. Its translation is CASSTTGTGRREQYF.

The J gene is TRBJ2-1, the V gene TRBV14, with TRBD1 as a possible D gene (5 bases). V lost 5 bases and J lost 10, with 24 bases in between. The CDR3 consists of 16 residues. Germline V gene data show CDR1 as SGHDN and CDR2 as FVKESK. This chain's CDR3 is CASSSTEKGPKGEQFF. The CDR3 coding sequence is TGTGCCAGCAGCTCCACGGAGAAGGGGCCGAAAGGCGAGCAGTTCTTC.

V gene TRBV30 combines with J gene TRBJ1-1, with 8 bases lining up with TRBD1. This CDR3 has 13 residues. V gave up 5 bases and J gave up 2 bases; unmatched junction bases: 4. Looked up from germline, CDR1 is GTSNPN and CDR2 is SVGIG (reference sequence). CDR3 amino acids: CAWAGQGNTEAFF. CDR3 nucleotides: TGTGCCTGGGCAGGACAGGGAAACACTGAAGCTTTCTTT.

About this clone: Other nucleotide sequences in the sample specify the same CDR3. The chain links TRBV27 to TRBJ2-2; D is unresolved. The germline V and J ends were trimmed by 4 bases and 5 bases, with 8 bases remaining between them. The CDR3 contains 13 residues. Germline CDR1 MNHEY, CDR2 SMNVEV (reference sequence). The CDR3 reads CASSSRVTGELFF. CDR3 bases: TGTGCCAGCAGTTCAAGAGTTACCGGGGAGCTGTTTTTT.

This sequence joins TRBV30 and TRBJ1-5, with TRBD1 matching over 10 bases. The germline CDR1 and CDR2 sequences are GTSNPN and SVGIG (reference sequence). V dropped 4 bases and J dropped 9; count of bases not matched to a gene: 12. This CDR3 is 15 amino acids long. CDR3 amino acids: CAWKGGDRGSWPQHF. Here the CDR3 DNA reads TGTGCCTGGAAGGGGGGGGACAGGGGATCATGGCCCCAGCATTTT.

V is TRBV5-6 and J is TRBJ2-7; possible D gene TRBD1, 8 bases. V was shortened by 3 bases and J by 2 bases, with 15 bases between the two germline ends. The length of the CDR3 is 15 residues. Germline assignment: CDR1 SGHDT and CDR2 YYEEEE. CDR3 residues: CASSSGGTGPYEQYF. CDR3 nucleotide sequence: TGTGCCAGCAGCTCCGGGGGGACAGGCCCCTACGAGCAGTACTTC.

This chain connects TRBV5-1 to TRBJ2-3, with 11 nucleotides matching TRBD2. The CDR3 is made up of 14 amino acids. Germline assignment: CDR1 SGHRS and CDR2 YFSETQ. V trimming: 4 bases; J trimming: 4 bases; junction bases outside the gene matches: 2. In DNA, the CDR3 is TGCGCCAGCAGCCAGGGACTAGCGGCAGATACGCAGTATTTT. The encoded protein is CASSQGLAADTQYF.

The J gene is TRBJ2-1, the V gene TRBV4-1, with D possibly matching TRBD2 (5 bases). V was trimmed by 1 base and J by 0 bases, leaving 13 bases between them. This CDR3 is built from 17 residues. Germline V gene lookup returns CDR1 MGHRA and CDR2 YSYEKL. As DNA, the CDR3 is TGCGCCAGCAGCCAAGTTTCTAGCAGCGCCTCCTACAATGAGCAGTTCTTC. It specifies CASSQVSSSASYNEQFF.

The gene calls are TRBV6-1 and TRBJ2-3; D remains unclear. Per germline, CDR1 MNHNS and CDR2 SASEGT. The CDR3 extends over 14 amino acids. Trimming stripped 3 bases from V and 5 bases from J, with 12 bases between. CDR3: CASSDLVRGDTQYF. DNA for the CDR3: TGTGCCAGCAGTGACTTAGTACGCGGAGATACGCAGTATTTT.

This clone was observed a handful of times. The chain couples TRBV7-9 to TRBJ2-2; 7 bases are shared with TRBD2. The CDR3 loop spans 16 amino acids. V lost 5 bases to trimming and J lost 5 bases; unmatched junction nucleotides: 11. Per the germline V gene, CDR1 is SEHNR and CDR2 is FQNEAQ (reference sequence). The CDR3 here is CASSAPNVGGTGELFF. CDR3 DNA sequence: TGTGCCAGCAGCGCCCCCAATGTGGGAGGGACCGGGGAGCTGTTTTTT.

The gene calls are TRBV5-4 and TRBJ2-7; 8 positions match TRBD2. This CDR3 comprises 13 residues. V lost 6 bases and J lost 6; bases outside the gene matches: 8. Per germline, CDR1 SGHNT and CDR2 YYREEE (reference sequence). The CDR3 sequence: CASTREDKVEQYF. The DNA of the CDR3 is TGTGCCAGCACGCGGGAGGATAAGGTCGAGCAGTACTTC.

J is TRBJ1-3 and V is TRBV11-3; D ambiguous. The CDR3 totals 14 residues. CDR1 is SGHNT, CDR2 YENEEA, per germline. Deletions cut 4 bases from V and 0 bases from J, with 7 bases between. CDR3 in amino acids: CASSSSRSGNTIYF. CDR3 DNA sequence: TGTGCCAGCAGCTCCAGTCGCTCTGGAAACACCATATATTTT.

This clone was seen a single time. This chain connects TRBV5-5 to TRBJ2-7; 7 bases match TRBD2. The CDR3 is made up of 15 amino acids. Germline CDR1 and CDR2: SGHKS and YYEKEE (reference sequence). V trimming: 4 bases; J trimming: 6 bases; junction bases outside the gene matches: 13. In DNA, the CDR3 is TGTGCCAGCAGCACCCATGGGGGGGATCTGGGCGAGCAGTACTTC. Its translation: CASSTHGGDLGEQYF.

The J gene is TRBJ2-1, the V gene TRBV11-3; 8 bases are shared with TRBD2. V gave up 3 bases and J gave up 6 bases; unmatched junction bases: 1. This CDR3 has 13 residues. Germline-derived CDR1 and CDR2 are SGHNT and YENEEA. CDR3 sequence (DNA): TGTGCCAGCAGCTTTGGGACTAGCAATGAGCAGTTCTTC. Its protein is CASSFGTSNEQFF.

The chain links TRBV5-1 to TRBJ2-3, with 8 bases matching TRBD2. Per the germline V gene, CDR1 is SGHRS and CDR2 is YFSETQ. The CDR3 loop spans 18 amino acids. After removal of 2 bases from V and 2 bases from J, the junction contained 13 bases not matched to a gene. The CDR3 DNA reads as TGCGCCAGCAGCTTAACTACCCGGACTAGCTCGACCACAGATACGCAGTATTTT. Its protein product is CASSLTTRTSSTTDTQYF.